These T cell receptor beta chains were read from a single sample in a study of T cell responses to AZD1222 COVID-19 vaccine. TCRdb's table, derived via immunoSEQ multiplex PCR, lists solely in-frame clones and lacks some. This table has around 78,000 clones, 65% to 85% appearing once. The material was peripheral blood, obtained on day 0 of AZD1222 vaccination. These receptors were taken from an adult in good health. Each CDR3 is given with its conserved first and last residue. Each record gives: clone size, V gene, D gene, J gene, CDR3 protein, CDR3 DNA. D genes are given only for firm matches. Clone size, where shown, is once, few, many, or a class for clones that have expanded.

-,TRBV30,-,TRBJ1-6,CAWKGGGSYNSPLHF,TGTGCCTGGAAGGGAGGGGGATCCTATAATTCACCCCTCCACTTT
-,TRBV19,TRBD1,TRBJ1-1,CASSRGDRLNTEAFF,TGTGCCAGTAGTCGGGGGGACAGATTGAACACTGAAGCTTTCTTT
-,TRBV7-2,-,TRBJ1-6,CASSRVGSYNSPLHF,TGTGCCAGCAGCAGAGTGGGCTCCTATAATTCACCCCTCCACTTT
-,TRBV9,TRBD1,TRBJ1-5,CASNDPDRVDQPQHF,TGTGCCAGCAATGACCCGGACAGGGTTGATCAGCCCCAGCATTTT
-,TRBV4-2,-,TRBJ1-2,CASSQATEINYGYTF,TGTGCCAGCAGCCAAGCGACGGAAATTAACTATGGCTACACCTTC
-,TRBV20-1,-,TRBJ1-2,CSVGGGAGYTF,TGCAGTGTCGGAGGGGGGGCTGGCTACACCTTC
-,TRBV6-2/TRBV6-3,TRBD1,TRBJ1-5,CASSWGTGVSNQPQHF,TGTGCCAGCAGTTGGGGGACAGGGGTGAGCAATCAGCCCCAGCATTTT
-,TRBV4-3,-,TRBJ2-4,CASSQEIGPRNIQYF,TGCGCCAGCAGCCAAGAGATAGGCCCCCGGAACATTCAGTACTTC
-,TRBV18,-,TRBJ1-5,CASSPREGGLGNQPQHF,TGTGCCAGCTCACCCCGCGAGGGAGGTCTGGGCAATCAGCCCCAGCATTTT
-,TRBV3-1/TRBV3-2,-,TRBJ1-1,CASSPGNTEAFF,TGTGCCAGCAGCCCAGGGAACACTGAAGCTTTCTTT
-,TRBV7-9,TRBD2,TRBJ2-1,CASSPRLAGDKSEQFF,TGTGCCAGCAGCCCCCGACTAGCGGGAGATAAGAGTGAGCAGTTCTTC
once,TRBV4-1,TRBD1,TRBJ1-1,CASSQPTDRVHTEAFF,TGCGCCAGCAGCCAACCTACTGACAGGGTCCACACTGAAGCTTTCTTT
-,TRBV3-1/TRBV3-2,-,TRBJ2-5,CASSQFVEHYF,TGTGCCAGCAGCCAATTTGTGGAACATTACTTC
few,TRBV6-5,-,TRBJ2-3,CASSHPATDTQYF,TGTGCCAGCAGCCACCCAGCGACAGATACGCAGTATTTT
-,TRBV19,TRBD1,TRBJ1-6,CASSVQGRNSPLHF,TGTGCCAGCTCGGTACAGGGGAGGAATTCACCCCTCCACTTT
-,TRBV2,-,TRBJ1-6,CASSETGQRNSPLHF,TGTGCCAGCAGTGAAACCGGACAGCGTAATTCACCCCTCCACTTT
-,TRBV7-3,TRBD1,TRBJ1-2,CASSPGAGGSGYTF,TGTGCCAGCAGCCCAGGGGCAGGGGGCAGTGGCTACACCTTC
-,TRBV7-2,-,TRBJ2-7,CASSLQTGISYEQYF,TGTGCCAGCAGCTTACAAACAGGAATCTCCTACGAGCAGTACTTC
-,TRBV28,-,TRBJ1-2,CASSSKISNYGYTF,TGTGCCAGCAGTTCCAAGATCAGTAACTATGGCTACACCTTC
-,TRBV21-1,-,TRBJ1-5,CASSKVETAENQPQHF,TGTGCCAGCAGCAAAGTTGAGACAGCCGAGAATCAGCCCCAGCATTTT
few,TRBV6-1,TRBD1,TRBJ1-2,CASSERLGGQTF,TGTGCCAGCAGTGAAAGGCTAGGGGGCCAAACCTTC
once,TRBV18,-,TRBJ1-1,CASSPRSQDAEAFF,TGTGCCAGCTCACCACGGTCACAAGACGCTGAAGCTTTCTTT
-,TRBV15,-,TRBJ2-5,CATSRGGAWETQYF,TGTGCCACCAGCAGAGGCGGGGCGTGGGAGACCCAGTACTTC
-,TRBV27,-,TRBJ1-1,CASSLARADTEAFF,TGTGCCAGCAGTTTGGCCAGGGCGGACACTGAAGCTTTCTTT
-,TRBV29-1,-,TRBJ2-5,CSVQSWREGETQYF,TGCAGCGTGCAGTCTTGGAGGGAAGGCGAGACCCAGTACTTC
once,TRBV7-6,TRBD1,TRBJ2-1,CASSLTQGAIYNEQFF,TGTGCCAGCAGCTTAACGCAGGGGGCGATCTACAATGAGCAGTTCTTC
few,TRBV7-2,TRBD1,TRBJ1-1,CASSRTGGNTEAFF,TGTGCCAGCAGCCGGACAGGGGGGAACACTGAAGCTTTCTTT
-,TRBV7-2,TRBD1,TRBJ1-3,CASSLEQGDGNTIYF,TGTGCCAGCAGCTTAGAACAGGGGGACGGAAACACCATATATTTT
-,TRBV3-1/TRBV3-2,TRBD1,TRBJ2-7,CASSQTGGVGNEQYF,TGTGCCAGCAGCCAAACAGGGGGCGTCGGGAACGAGCAGTACTTC
-,TRBV16,-,TRBJ2-7,CASSPSYEQYF,TGTGCCAGCAGCCCGTCCTACGAGCAGTACTTC
-,TRBV11-1,-,TRBJ1-2,CASSMGAGGYTF,TGTGCCAGCAGCATGGGAGCAGGGGGCTACACCTTC
-,TRBV12-5,-,TRBJ1-6,CASGLARGSNSPLHF,TGTGCTAGTGGTTTGGCTAGGGGCTCCAATTCACCCCTCCACTTT
once,TRBV7-9,-,TRBJ2-6,CASSPIGAGANVLTF,TGTGCCAGCAGCCCTATAGGGGCTGGGGCCAACGTCCTGACTTTC
-,TRBV6-5,-,TRBJ1-1,CASSPERGTEAFF,TGTGCCAGCAGTCCGGAGAGGGGGACTGAAGCTTTCTTT
-,TRBV15,-,TRBJ1-2,CATSRGSGYQNYGYTF,TGTGCCACCAGCAGAGGTAGCGGATATCAAAACTATGGCTACACCTTC
-,TRBV2,-,TRBJ1-2,CASSVGGRNGYTF,TGTGCCAGCAGTGTGGGGGGGCGAAATGGCTACACCTTC
-,TRBV6-5,-,TRBJ1-5,CASTLVRLSGQPQHF,TGTGCCAGCACCCTAGTTCGCCTTTCGGGGCAGCCCCAGCATTTT
-,TRBV23-1,-,TRBJ2-7,CASSQSARGTHPSSYEQYF,TGCGCCAGCAGTCAATCGGCCAGGGGGACTCACCCGAGCTCCTACGAGCAGTACTTC
-,TRBV5-6,-,TRBJ1-2,CASSLAQYGYTF,TGTGCCAGCAGCTTGGCCCAGTATGGCTACACCTTC
-,TRBV29-1,-,TRBJ2-3,CSVDGAGKTDTQYF,TGCAGCGTTGATGGTGCGGGAAAGACAGATACGCAGTATTTT
-,TRBV9,-,TRBJ1-1,CASSSRNRRDTEAFF,TGTGCCAGCAGCTCACGAAACCGACGGGACACTGAAGCTTTCTTT
-,TRBV6-5,-,TRBJ1-3,CASSRTPDSGNTIYF,TGTGCCAGCAGTCGAACCCCAGATTCTGGAAACACCATATATTTT
-,TRBV11-2,TRBD2,TRBJ2-3,CASSLSSGAMGDTQYF,TGTGCCAGCAGCTTAAGCAGCGGGGCCATGGGAGATACGCAGTATTTT
-,TRBV7-9,TRBD2,TRBJ2-7,CASSLRSGGASNEQYF,TGTGCCAGCAGCTTAAGGAGCGGGGGGGCCTCCAACGAGCAGTACTTC
-,TRBV7-2,-,TRBJ1-1,CASSWGGVGEAFF,TGTGCCAGCAGCTGGGGCGGGGTCGGGGAAGCTTTCTTT
-,TRBV5-1,-,TRBJ2-4,CASSLPQLGTKNIQYF,TGCGCCAGCAGCTTACCCCAGCTGGGGACCAAAAACATTCAGTACTTC